Given below is one T cell receptor (beta chain) in context. This entry is derived from a study of blood T cell repertoires in COVID-19. Study details: The United States, Italy and Spain were the sources of the acute and convalescent COVID-19 samples. In each case, the material was cDNA or gDNA derived from T cells, B-cell-depleted T cells, or PBMCs.

Original processing methods: Amplification from reference gene primers served as the basis for estimated nucleated cell counts. Sequencing was performed with immunoSEQ multiplex PCR; in TCRdb, only in-frame clones are kept and a portion is missing. D and trimming were read from the DNA, whereas the V and J calls and clone size are those reported in that table. The data contain 220,000 or so clones, 70% to 90% of them seen just once; the ten biggest clones take up over 2.5%. The length of the CDR3 is 17 residues. Deletions cut 2 bases from V and 1 base from J, with 18 bases between. CDR1 is MGHRA and CDR2 is YSYEKL in the germline V gene.

The rearrangement links TRBV4-1 to TRBJ2-7; D is perhaps TRBD1 (6 bases). The sequenced sample consisted of peripheral blood. This TCR derives from a man aged 50 to 60 who had recovered from COVID-19. CDR3 protein: CASSQLPARGQSYEQYF. CDR3 nucleotides: TGCGCCAGCAGCCAACTTCCCGCCCGGGGACAATCCTACGAGCAGTACTTC.